The 2 T cell receptor beta chains below were found in one sample sequenced in a study of identical twins. TCRdb re-analysed the 5' RACE reads in MiXCR, keeping a single row per CDR3 protein. The sample contains roughly 350,000 distinct CDR3 sequences, approximately 8.7% of which appear only once. Material for sequencing was naive T cells sorted from blood. The receptors here all came from a woman in her 50s in good health.

The V call is TRBV2, the J call TRBJ2-3, with D hard to call. CDR1 SNHLY and CDR2 FYNNEI come from the germline V gene. The CDR3 is 14 amino acids. The V end lost 6 bases, the J end lost 0 bases, and 10 bases lay between the germline ends. The CDR3 nucleotides read TGTGCCAGCAGGTCCCCGCTTAGCACAGATACGCAGTATTTT. It is translated as CASRSPLSTDTQYF.

The sample holds many counts of this clonotype. The chain employs TRBV20-1 and TRBJ2-1; D may be TRBD2 (5 bases). Trimming left V 3 bases short and J 0 bases short, with 15 bases between. The germline CDR1 and CDR2 sequences are DFQATT and SNEGSKA (reference sequence). The CDR3 is 16 amino acids. The CDR3 loop is CSARDSLLNSYNEQFF. The DNA for the CDR3 is TGCAGTGCTAGGGACTCTCTCCTTAACTCCTACAATGAGCAGTTCTTC.